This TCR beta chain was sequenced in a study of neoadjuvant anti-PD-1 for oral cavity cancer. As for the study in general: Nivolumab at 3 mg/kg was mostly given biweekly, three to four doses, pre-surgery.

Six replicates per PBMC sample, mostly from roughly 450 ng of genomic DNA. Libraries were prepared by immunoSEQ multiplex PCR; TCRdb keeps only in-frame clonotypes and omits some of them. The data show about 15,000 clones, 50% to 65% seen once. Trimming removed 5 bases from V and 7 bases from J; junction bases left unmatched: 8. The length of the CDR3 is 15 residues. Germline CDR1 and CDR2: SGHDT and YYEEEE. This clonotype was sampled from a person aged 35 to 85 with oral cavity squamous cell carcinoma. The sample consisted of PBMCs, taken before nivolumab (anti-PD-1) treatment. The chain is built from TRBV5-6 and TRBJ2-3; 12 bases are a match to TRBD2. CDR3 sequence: CASRATSGSTYTQYF. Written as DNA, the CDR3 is TGTGCCAGCAGGGCGACTAGCGGGAGTACATATACGCAGTATTTT.